These T cell receptor beta chains were read from a single sample in a study of a mutant IDH1 vaccine in newly diagnosed glioma. These receptors are not linked to any known antigen. Here immunoSEQ multiplex PCR was the method, and the copy in TCRdb shows in-frame clones only, minus some. The sample yields 50,000 to 70,000 clones, approximately 80% seen once. Here the sequenced sample was PBMCs, taken from a glioma patient whose treatment included an IDH1 peptide vaccine. The receptors shown here come from a young man with glioma. CDR3s include the opening cysteine and the closing phenylalanine or tryptophan. D genes are given only for firm matches. Some rows mark clone size as missing; the rest say once, few, many or name a class of expanded clone.

>NA|few|TRBV19|TRBJ1-5
TGTGCCAGTAGTATAGGCGGGCTTAGCAATCAGCCCCAGCATTTT
CASSIGGLSNQPQHF
>NA|NA|TRBV10-3|TRBJ1-5
TGTGCCACCCAGGCCGTCAATCAGCCCCAGCATTTT
CATQAVNQPQHF
>TRBD1|NA|TRBV19|TRBJ1-4
TGTGCCAGTAGTATGCCCCTCGGGACAGGCACCTCGGTGGGTAATGAAAAACTGTTTTTT
CASSMPLGTGTSVGNEKLFF
>TRBD1|NA|TRBV27|TRBJ2-7
TGTGCCAGCAGTTCTGGGACAGAGGGCCCTTACGAGCAGTACTTC
CASSSGTEGPYEQYF
>NA|once|TRBV27|TRBJ2-7
TGTGCCAGCAGCCTTAGCGGTCCTAGCTCCTACGAGCAGTACTTC
CASSLSGPSSYEQYF
>TRBD2|NA|TRBV5-8|TRBJ2-3
TGTGCCAGCAGCCCTGCTAGCGGGGGGGCAGATACGCAGTATTTT
CASSPASGGADTQYF
>TRBD1|once|TRBV2|TRBJ1-2
TGTGCCAGCACGCTTCATCCCGAGACAGGGGGCGTCGGCTACACCTTC
CASTLHPETGGVGYTF
>NA|NA|TRBV7-2|TRBJ2-1
TGTGCCAGCAGCTTAGGACTAGTTTACTACAATGAGCAGTTCTTC
CASSLGLVYYNEQFF
>TRBD1|NA|TRBV5-1|TRBJ2-1
TGCGCCAGCAGCGGACCGGGACAGGGTTACAATGAGCAGTTCTTC
CASSGPGQGYNEQFF
>TRBD2|NA|TRBV9|TRBJ2-3
TGTGCCAGCAGCGATTATGCGGGGGTCGCAGATACGCAGTATTTT
CASSDYAGVADTQYF
>NA|NA|TRBV5-4|TRBJ1-1
TGTGCCAGCAGCTTGGGGGGCCGTGACACCTCTCTTTTCGTGAACACTGAAGCTTTCTTT
CASSLGGRDTSLFVNTEAFF
>NA|NA|TRBV7-3|TRBJ2-3
TGTGCCAGCAGCTTAACGGGGTTTCCGGGACTCCAGGGGGATACGCAGTATTTT
CASSLTGFPGLQGDTQYF
>NA|once|TRBV9|TRBJ1-2
TGTGCCAGCAGCGATGGATCCCGTAGGGATTCCAACACCTTC
CASSDGSRRDSNTF
>TRBD2|NA|TRBV18|TRBJ2-1
TGTGCCAGCTCACCCGATCGCCTAGCGGGAGGGGATGAGCAGTTCTTC
CASSPDRLAGGDEQFF
>NA|NA|TRBV6-5|TRBJ1-1
TGTGCCAGCAGTTACACTATCGGACAGTCGAACACTGAAGCTTTCTTT
CASSYTIGQSNTEAFF
>TRBD1|few|TRBV4-2|TRBJ1-5
TGTGCCAGCAGCCAAGCGGCACAGGGGGATCAGCCCCAGCATTTT
CASSQAAQGDQPQHF
>NA|once|TRBV6-1|TRBJ1-5
TGTGCCAGCATGAGGGAAGGAAATCAGCCCCAGCATTTT
CASMREGNQPQHF
>TRBD2|NA|TRBV5-6|TRBJ2-7
TGTGCCAGCAGCTTGTTGCCTAGCGGGAAGTACGAGCAGTACTTC
CASSLLPSGKYEQYF
>TRBD2|NA|TRBV6-6|TRBJ2-1
TGTGCCAGCAGTTCAGGACTAGCGGGGGGCCCGGATGAGCAGTTCTTC
CASSSGLAGGPDEQFF
>TRBD1|NA|TRBV4-1|TRBJ1-2
TGCGCCAGCAGCCCAACTCCAGGGGGCTATGGCTACACCTTC
CASSPTPGGYGYTF
>NA|once|TRBV5-4|TRBJ2-2
TGTGCCAGCAGCTGGGAGGGGGTAGGCGGGGAGCTGTTTTTT
CASSWEGVGGELFF
>TRBD2|NA|TRBV7-2|TRBJ2-5
TGTGCCAGCAGCTTCGGCGGGGGGGACAAGACCCAGTACTTC
CASSFGGGDKTQYF
>NA|NA|TRBV7-9|TRBJ1-5
TGTGCCAGCAGCCCGGGTCCGGGATGGAATCAGCCCCAGCATTTT
CASSPGPGWNQPQHF
>NA|NA|TRBV5-8|TRBJ1-1
TGTGCCAGCAGCTTGCTGCCCCGGAACACTGAAGCTTTCTTT
CASSLLPRNTEAFF
>TRBD1|NA|TRBV19|TRBJ1-5
TGTGCCAGCCAGTCGGTAGGGACAGGTGGGCAGTTGCCCCAGCATTTT
CASQSVGTGGQLPQHF
>NA|few|TRBV2|TRBJ1-1
TGTGCCAGCAGTGATAACACGTACACTGAAGCTTTCTTT
CASSDNTYTEAFF
>NA|NA|TRBV30|TRBJ1-1
TGTGCCTGGAGTGTAGGAGTTGGGACTGAAGCTTTCTTT
CAWSVGVGTEAFF
>NA|NA|TRBV29-1|TRBJ1-2
TGCAGCGTTGAAGAGGGGGCAGGGTCCGAGCCGGGAGTGGTGAGCTATGGCTACACCTTC
CSVEEGAGSEPGVVSYGYTF
>NA|NA|TRBV6-1|TRBJ2-1
TGTGCCAGCAGTGCCCTAACAGGGTTGAATGAGCAGTTCTTC
CASSALTGLNEQFF
>NA|NA|TRBV18|TRBJ1-6
TGTGCCAGCTCACCACAGGAGACAAATTCACCCCTCCACTTT
CASSPQETNSPLHF
>NA|NA|TRBV7-9|TRBJ2-2
TGTGCCAGCAGCGGCACGGCGAACACCGGGGAGCTGTTTTTT
CASSGTANTGELFF
>TRBD1|NA|TRBV7-4|TRBJ1-2
TGTGCCAGCGCCGAGACAGGGCCAAACTATGGCTACACCTTC
CASAETGPNYGYTF
>TRBD2|NA|TRBV7-9|TRBJ2-3
TGTGCCAGCAGCTCCCCCGGAATGCGGACTAGCGGCAGCACAGATACGCAGTATTTT
CASSSPGMRTSGSTDTQYF
>TRBD1|NA|TRBV10-3|TRBJ1-4
TGTGCCATCAGCCAGGGACAGGGGTTGGAAAAACTGTTTTTT
CAISQGQGLEKLFF
>NA|NA|TRBV4-3|TRBJ1-3
TGCGCCAGCAGCCAAGACCCCCCATCGGGGGCAACTGGAAACACCATATATTTT
CASSQDPPSGATGNTIYF
>TRBD1|NA|TRBV13|TRBJ2-1
TGTGCCAGCAGCTTACCTTCACCGGGGACAGAAACCTACAATGAGCAGTTCTTC
CASSLPSPGTETYNEQFF
>NA|NA|TRBV6-5|TRBJ2-5
TGTGCCAGCAGTTACTCAACAGGTCGCCAAGAGACCCAGTACTTC
CASSYSTGRQETQYF
>TRBD1|NA|TRBV19|TRBJ1-5
TGTGCCAGTCAGGGGGCAATTCAGCCCCAGCATTTT
CASQGAIQPQHF
>NA|NA|TRBV7-2|TRBJ1-3
TGTGCCAGCAGCTCCCTCACCCGCAGCAGAAACACCATATATTTT
CASSSLTRSRNTIYF
>TRBD1|NA|TRBV6-5|TRBJ1-5
TGTGCCAGCAGTTTCCGACAGGGCGGCCAGCCCCAGCATTTT
CASSFRQGGQPQHF
>TRBD1|NA|TRBV14|TRBJ1-1
TGTGCCAGCAGCCAAGATTCATTCGGGACAGGGGGCAAGGTGAACACTGAAGCTTTCTTT
CASSQDSFGTGGKVNTEAFF